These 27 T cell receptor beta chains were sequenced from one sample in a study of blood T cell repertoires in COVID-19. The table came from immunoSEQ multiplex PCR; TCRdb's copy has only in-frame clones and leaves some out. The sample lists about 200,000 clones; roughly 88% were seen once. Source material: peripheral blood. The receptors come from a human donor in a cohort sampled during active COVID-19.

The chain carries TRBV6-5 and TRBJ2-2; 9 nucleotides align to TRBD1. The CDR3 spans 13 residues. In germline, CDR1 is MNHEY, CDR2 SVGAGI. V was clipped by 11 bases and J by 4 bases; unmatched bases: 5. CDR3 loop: CASGQGITGELFF. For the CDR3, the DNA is TGTGCCTCAGGACAGGGGATCACCGGGGAGCTGTTTTTT.

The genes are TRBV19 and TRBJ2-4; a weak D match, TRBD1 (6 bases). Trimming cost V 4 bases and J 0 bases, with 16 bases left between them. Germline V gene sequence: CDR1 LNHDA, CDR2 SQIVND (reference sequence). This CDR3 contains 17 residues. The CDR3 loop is CASSTVQGSLAKNIQYF. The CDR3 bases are TGTGCCAGTAGTACCGTGCAGGGGAGCCTAGCCAAAAACATTCAGTACTTC.

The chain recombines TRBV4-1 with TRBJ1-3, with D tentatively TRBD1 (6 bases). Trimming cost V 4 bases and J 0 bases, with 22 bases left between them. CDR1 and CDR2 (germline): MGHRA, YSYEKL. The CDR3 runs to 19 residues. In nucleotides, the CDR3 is TGCGCCAGCAGCCTTTCAGGCCTACAGGCAGGGGACTCTGGAAACACCATATATTTT. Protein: CASSLSGLQAGDSGNTIYF.

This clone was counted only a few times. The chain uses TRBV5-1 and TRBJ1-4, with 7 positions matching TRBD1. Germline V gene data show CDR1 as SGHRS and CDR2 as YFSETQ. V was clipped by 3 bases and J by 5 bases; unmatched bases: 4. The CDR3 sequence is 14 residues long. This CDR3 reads CASSSQGLNEKLFF. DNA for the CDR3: TGCGCCAGCAGCTCACAGGGGTTAAATGAAAAACTGTTTTTT.

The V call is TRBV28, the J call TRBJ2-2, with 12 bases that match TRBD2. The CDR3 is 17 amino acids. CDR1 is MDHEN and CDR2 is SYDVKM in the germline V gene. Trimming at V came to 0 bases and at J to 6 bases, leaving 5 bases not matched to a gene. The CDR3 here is CASSLWGLAGGAGELFF. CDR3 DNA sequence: TGTGCCAGCAGTTTATGGGGGCTAGCGGGAGGGGCCGGGGAGCTGTTTTTT.

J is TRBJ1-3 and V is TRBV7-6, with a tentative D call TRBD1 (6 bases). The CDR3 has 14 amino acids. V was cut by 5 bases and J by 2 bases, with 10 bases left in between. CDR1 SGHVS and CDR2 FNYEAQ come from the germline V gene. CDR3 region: CASSGQIPGNTIYF. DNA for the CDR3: TGTGCCAGCAGCGGACAGATCCCTGGAAACACCATATATTTT.

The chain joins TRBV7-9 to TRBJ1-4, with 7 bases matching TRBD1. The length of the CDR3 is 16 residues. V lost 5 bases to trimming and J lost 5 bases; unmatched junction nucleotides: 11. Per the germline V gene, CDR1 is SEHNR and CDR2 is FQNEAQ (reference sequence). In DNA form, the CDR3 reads TGTGCCAGCAGCCCGGGTAGGGGGCTCCAGAATGAAAAACTGTTTTTT. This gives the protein CASSPGRGLQNEKLFF. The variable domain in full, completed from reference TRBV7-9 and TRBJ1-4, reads DTGVSQNPRHKITKRGQNVTFRCDPISEHNRLYWYRQTLGQGPEFLTYFQNEAQLEKSRLLSDRFSAERPKGSFSTLEIQRTEQGDSAMYLCASSPGRGLQNEKLFFGSGTQLSVL.

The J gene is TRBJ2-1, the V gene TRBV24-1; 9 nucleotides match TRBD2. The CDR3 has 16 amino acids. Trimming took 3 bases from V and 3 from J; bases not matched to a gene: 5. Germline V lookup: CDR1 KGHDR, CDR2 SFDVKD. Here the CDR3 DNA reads TGTGCCACCAGTGATCTGACTAGCGGTGGCTACAATGAGCAGTTCTTC. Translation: CATSDLTSGGYNEQFF.

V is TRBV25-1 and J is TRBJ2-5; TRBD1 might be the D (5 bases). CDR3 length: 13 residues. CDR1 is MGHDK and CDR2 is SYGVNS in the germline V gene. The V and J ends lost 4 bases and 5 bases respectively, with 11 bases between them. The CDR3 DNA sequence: TGTGCCAGCAGTGGAGCAGGGTGGGAGACCCAGTACTTC. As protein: CASSGAGWETQYF.

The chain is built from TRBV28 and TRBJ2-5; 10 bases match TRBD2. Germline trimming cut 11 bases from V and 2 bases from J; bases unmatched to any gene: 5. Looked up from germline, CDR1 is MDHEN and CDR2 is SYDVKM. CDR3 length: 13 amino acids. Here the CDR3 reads CAASGRVQETQYF. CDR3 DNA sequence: TGTGCCGCAAGCGGGAGGGTTCAAGAGACCCAGTACTTC.

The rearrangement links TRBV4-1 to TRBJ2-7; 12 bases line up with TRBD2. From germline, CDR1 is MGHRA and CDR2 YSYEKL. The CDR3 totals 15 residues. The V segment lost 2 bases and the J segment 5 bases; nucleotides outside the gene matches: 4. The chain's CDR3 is CASSQRLAGADEQYF. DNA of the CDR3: TGCGCCAGCAGCCAAAGACTAGCGGGAGCCGACGAGCAGTACTTC.

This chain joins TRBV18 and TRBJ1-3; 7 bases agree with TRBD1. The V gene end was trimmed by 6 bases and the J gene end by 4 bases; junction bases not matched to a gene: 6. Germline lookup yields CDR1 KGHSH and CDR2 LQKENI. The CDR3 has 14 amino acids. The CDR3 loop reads CASSPGTAGNTIYF. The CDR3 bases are TGTGCCAGCTCGCCCGGGACAGCGGGAAACACCATATATTTT.

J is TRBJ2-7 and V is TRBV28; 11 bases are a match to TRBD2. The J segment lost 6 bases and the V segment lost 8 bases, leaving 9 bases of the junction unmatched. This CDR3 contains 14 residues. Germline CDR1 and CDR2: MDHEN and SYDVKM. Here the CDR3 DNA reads TGTGCCAGCCAAATAGCGGGAGGGCCGGGCGAGCAGTACTTC. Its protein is CASQIAGGPGEQYF.

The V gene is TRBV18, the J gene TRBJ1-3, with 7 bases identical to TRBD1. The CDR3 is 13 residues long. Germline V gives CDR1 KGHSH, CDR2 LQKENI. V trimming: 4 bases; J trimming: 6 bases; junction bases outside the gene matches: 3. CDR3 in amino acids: CASSLGQSNTIYF. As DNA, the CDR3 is TGTGCCAGCTCACTGGGACAGTCAAACACCATATATTTT.

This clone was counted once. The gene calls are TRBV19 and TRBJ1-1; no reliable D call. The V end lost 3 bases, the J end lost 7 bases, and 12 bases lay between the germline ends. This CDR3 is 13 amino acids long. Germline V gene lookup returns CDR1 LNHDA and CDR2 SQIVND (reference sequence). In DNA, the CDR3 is TGTGCCAGTAGTATCCGGCCCAGGTATGAAGCTTTCTTT. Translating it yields CASSIRPRYEAFF. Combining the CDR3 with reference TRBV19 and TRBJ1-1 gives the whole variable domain DGGITQSPKYLFRKEGQNVTLSCEQNLNHDAMYWYRQDPGQGLRLIYYSQIVNDFQKGDIAEGYSVSREKKESFPLTVTSAQKNPTAFYLCASSIRPRYEAFFGQGTRLTVV.

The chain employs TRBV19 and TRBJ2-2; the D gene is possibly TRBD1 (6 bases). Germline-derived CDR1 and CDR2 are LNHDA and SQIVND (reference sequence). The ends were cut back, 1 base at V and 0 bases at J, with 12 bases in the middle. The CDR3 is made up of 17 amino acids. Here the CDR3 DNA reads TGTGCCAGTAGTATAGGGGGGCGCAGCGCGAACACCGGGGAGCTGTTTTTT. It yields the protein CASSIGGRSANTGELFF.

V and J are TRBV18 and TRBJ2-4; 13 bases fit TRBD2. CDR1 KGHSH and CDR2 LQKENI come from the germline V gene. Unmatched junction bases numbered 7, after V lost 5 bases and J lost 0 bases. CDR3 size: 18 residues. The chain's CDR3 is CASSWGTSGELAKNIQYF. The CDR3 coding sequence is TGTGCCAGCTCATGGGGGACTAGCGGGGAACTAGCCAAAAACATTCAGTACTTC.

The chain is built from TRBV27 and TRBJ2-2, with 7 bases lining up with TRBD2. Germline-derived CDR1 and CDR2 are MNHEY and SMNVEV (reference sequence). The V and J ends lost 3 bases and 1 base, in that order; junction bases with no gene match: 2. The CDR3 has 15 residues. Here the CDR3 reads CASSFASGNTGELFF. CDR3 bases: TGTGCCAGCAGTTTTGCTAGCGGGAACACCGGGGAGCTGTTTTTT.

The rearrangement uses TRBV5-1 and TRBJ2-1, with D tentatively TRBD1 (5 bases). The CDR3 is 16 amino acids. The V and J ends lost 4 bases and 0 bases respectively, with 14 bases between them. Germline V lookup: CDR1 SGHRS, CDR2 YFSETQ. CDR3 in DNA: TGCGCCAGCAGCCAAAGACAGATAAGCTCCTACAATGAGCAGTTCTTC. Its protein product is CASSQRQISSYNEQFF.

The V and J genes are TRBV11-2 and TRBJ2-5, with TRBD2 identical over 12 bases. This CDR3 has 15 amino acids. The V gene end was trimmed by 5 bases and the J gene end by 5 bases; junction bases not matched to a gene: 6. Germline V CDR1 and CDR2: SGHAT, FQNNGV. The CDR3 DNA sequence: TGTGCCAGCAGCATCACTAGCGGGAGGCCGGAGACCCAGTACTTC. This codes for CASSITSGRPETQYF.

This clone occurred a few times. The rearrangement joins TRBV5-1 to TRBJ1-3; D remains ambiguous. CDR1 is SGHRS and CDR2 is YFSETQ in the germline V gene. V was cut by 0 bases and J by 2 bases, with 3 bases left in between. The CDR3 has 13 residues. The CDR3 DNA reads TGCGCCAGCAGCTTGGCCGCTGGAAACACCATATATTTT. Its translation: CASSLAAGNTIYF. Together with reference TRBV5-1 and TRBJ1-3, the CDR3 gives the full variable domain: KAGVTQTPRYLIKTRGQQVTLSCSPISGHRSVSWYQQTPGQGLQFLFEYFSETQRNKGNFPGRFSGRQFSNSRSEMNVSTLELGDSALYLCASSLAAGNTIYFGEGSWLTVV.

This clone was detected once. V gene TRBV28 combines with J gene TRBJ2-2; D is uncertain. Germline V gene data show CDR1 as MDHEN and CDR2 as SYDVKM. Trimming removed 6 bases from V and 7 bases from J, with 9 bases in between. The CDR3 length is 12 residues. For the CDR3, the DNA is TGTGCCAGCAGCCTCCGTTACGGGGAGCTGTTTTTT. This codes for CASSLRYGELFF.

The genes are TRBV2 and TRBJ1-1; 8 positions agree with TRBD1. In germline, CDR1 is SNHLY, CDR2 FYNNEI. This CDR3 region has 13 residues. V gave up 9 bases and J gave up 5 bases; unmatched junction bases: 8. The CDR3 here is CASSGGAFTEAFF. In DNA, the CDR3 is TGTGCCAGTTCAGGGGGCGCATTTACTGAAGCTTTCTTT.

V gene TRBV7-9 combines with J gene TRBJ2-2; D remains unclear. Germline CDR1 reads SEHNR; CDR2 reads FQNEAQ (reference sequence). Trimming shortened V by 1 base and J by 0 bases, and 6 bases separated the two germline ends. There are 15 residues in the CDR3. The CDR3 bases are TGTGCCAGCAGCTTAGGGGCACCGAACACCGGGGAGCTGTTTTTT. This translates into CASSLGAPNTGELFF.

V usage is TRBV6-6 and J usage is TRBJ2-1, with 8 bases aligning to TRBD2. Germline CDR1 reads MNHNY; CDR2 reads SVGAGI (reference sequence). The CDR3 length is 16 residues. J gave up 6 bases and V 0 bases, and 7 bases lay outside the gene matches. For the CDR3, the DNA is TGTGCCAGCAGTTACTCATTATTAGGGACTAGCAATGAGCAGTTCTTC. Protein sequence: CASSYSLLGTSNEQFF.

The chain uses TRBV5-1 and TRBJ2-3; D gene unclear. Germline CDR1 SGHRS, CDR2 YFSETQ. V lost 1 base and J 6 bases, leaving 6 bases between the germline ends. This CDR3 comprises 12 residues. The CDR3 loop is CASSLTFDTQYF. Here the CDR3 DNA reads TGCGCCAGCAGCTTGACTTTCGATACGCAGTATTTT.

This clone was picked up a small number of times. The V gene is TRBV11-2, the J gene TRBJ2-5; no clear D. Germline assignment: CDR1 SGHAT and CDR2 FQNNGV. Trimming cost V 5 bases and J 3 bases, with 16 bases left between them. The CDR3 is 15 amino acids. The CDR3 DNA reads TGTGCCAGCAGCCCCCACAATCGGAGAGAAGAGACCCAGTACTTC. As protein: CASSPHNRREETQYF. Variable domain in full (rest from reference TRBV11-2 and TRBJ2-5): EAGVAQSPRYKIIEKRQSVAFWCNPISGHATLYWYQQILGQGPKLLIQFQNNGVVDDSQLPKDRFSAERLKGVDSTLKIQPAKLEDSAVYLCASSPHNRREETQYFGPGTRLLVL.